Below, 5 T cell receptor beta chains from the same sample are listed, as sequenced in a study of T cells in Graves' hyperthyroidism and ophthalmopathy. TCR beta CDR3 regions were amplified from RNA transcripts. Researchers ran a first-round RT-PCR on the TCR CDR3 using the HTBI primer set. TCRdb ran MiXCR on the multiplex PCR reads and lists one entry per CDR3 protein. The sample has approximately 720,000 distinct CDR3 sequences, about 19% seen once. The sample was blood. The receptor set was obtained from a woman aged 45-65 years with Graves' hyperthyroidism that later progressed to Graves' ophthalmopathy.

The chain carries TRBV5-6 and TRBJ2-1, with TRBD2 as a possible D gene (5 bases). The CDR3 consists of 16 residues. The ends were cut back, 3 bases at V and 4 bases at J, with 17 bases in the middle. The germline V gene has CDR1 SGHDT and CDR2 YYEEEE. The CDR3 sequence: CASSSFSRGRYNEQFF. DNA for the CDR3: TGTGCCAGCAGCTCCTTTTCACGGGGAAGGTACAATGAGCAGTTCTTC. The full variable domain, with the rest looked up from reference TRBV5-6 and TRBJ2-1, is DAGVTQSPTHLIKTRGQQVTLRCSPKSGHDTVSWYQQALGQGPQFIFQYYEEEERQRGNFPDRFSGHQFPNYSSELNVNALLLGDSALYLCASSSFSRGRYNEQFFGPGTRLTVL.

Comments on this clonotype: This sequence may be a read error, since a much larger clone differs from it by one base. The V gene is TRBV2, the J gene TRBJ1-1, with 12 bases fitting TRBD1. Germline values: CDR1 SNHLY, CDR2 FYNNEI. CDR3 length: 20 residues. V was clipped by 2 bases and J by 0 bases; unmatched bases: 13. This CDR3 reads CASSEHRGQGALFLNTEAFF. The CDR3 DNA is TGTGCCAGCAGTGAACATCGGGGACAGGGGGCCTTGTTTCTGAACACTGAAGCTTTCTTT.

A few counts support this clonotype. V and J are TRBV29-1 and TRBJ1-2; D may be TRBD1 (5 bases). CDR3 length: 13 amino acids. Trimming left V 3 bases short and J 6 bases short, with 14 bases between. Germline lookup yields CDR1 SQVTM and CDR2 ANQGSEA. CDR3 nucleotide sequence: TGCAGCGTTGACTCGTACGGAGGGGATGGCTACACCTTC. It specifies CSVDSYGGDGYTF.

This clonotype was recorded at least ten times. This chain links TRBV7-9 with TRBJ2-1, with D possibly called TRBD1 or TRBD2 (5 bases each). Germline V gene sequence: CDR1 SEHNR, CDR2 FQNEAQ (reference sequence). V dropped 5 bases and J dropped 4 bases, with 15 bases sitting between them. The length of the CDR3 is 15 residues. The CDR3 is CASSRPGASYNEQFF. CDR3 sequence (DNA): TGTGCCAGCAGCCGTCCCGGGGCTTCGTACAATGAGCAGTTCTTC.

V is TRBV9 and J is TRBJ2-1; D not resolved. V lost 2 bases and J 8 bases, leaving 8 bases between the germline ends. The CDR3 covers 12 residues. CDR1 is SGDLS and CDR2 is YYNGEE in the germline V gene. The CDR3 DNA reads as TGTGCCAGCAGCGTCGGTTGGGATGAGCAGTTCTTC. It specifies CASSVGWDEQFF. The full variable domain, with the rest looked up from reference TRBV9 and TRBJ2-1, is DSGVTQTPKHLITATGQRVTLRCSPRSGDLSVYWYQQSLDQGLQFLIQYYNGEERAKGNILERFSAQQFPDLHSELNLSSLELGDSALYFCASSVGWDEQFFGPGTRLTVL.